This entry lists 10 T cell receptor beta chains sequenced from one sample in a study of Ad26.COV2.S vaccination and SARS-CoV-2 variants. Treatment meaning: 15 to 20 received Ad26.COV2.S at low or high dose, single or two shots; about 5 received placebo; per-sample allocation not given. The study sampled participants on day 63 after the first vaccine or placebo injection. The repertoire was sequenced with immunoSEQ multiplex PCR; TCRdb's copy has only in-frame clones and lacks some. The profile shows around 450,000 clones, 80% to 90% of them singletons. The specimen comprised peripheral blood, sampled in a trial of Ad26.COV2.S vaccine versus placebo. These receptors originate from a person between 18 and 65 years old who received the Ad26.COV2.S COVID-19 vaccine or a placebo.

The chain is built from TRBV2 and TRBJ1-5; D is undetermined. CDR3 length equals 14 residues. CDR1 is SNHLY, CDR2 FYNNEI, per germline. The V end lost 4 bases, the J end lost 5 bases, and 12 bases lay between the germline ends. CDR3 nucleotides: TGTGCCAGCAGTGGACCGACGCAAGATCAGCCCCAGCATTTT. This translates into CASSGPTQDQPQHF.

The genes are TRBV18 and TRBJ2-1, with TRBD2 matching 8 bases. The CDR3 runs 15 residues. V dropped 6 bases and J dropped 3; count of bases not matched to a gene: 7. Germline V gene lookup returns CDR1 KGHSH and CDR2 LQKENI. CDR3 amino acids: CASSKGSGNYNEQFF. The CDR3 bases are TGTGCCAGCTCGAAGGGTAGCGGGAACTACAATGAGCAGTTCTTC.

J is TRBJ1-2 and V is TRBV20-1; D gene unclear. Germline loops: CDR1 DFQATT, CDR2 SNEGSKA (reference sequence). Trimming took 4 bases from V and 7 from J, leaving 7 bases between them. The CDR3 is 10 amino acids. The CDR3 coding sequence is TGCAGTGCTACCGGAGGTGGCTACACCTTC. Translated: CSATGGGYTF.

V is TRBV27 and J is TRBJ2-7, with 7 bases that match TRBD2. With V trimmed by 6 bases and J by 3 bases, 8 bases remained unmatched. The CDR3 totals 14 residues. From germline, CDR1 is MNHEY and CDR2 SMNVEV (reference sequence). The CDR3 sequence is CASSRRGGNYEQYF. For the CDR3, the DNA is TGTGCCAGCAGCCGGCGGGGAGGGAACTACGAGCAGTACTTC.

This clone was observed once. The rearrangement uses TRBV18 and TRBJ1-1; TRBD1 aligns across 10 bases. Germline loops: CDR1 KGHSH, CDR2 LQKENI. The junction had 7 bases not matched to a gene; V was cut back by 6 bases and J by 6 bases. The CDR3 length is 14 residues. In nucleotides, the CDR3 is TGTGCCAGCTCGCCCGGGACAGGGGTGTCTGAAGCTTTCTTT. Its protein product is CASSPGTGVSEAFF.

DNA for the CDR3: TGTGCCAGCAGCTTAATCTGGGGTGACGAGCAGTACTTC. Encoded protein: CASSLIWGDEQYF. The chain couples TRBV7-3 to TRBJ2-7; D is undetermined. V dropped 1 base and J dropped 5 bases, with 9 bases sitting between them. Germline V gene sequence: CDR1 SGHTA, CDR2 FQGTGA. The CDR3 runs to 13 residues.

The chain uses TRBV3-1 (or the pseudogene TRBV3-2) and TRBJ2-5; 14 nucleotides agree with TRBD2. The CDR3 sequence is 16 residues long. V dropped 4 bases and J dropped 5; count of bases not matched to a gene: 6. CDR1 is LGHDT, CDR2 YNNKEL, per germline (reference sequence). The CDR3 DNA is TGTGCCAGCAGCCCCGGGACTAGCGGGAGATGGGAGACCCAGTACTTC. Protein sequence: CASSPGTSGRWETQYF.

V is TRBV2 and J is TRBJ1-6; unclear D gene. V dropped 6 bases and J dropped 0 bases, with 12 bases sitting between them. The CDR3 contains 16 residues. CDR1 is SNHLY and CDR2 is FYNNEI in the germline V gene. CDR3 nucleotide sequence: TGTGCCAGCAGCCGGACGGTGAGCTCCTATAATTCACCCCTCCACTTT. Amino acids: CASSRTVSSYNSPLHF.

This sequence joins TRBV19 and TRBJ1-3; D gene ambiguous. V was shortened by 6 bases and J by 4 bases, with 28 bases between the two germline ends. Germline assignment: CDR1 LNHDA and CDR2 SQIVND (reference sequence). There are 19 residues in the CDR3. This CDR3 is CASRPSAYRTNGQGNTIYF. CDR3 nucleotides: TGTGCCAGTAGACCAAGCGCGTACCGAACGAACGGTCAAGGAAACACCATATATTTT.

The chain couples TRBV18 to TRBJ1-1; 11 bases fit TRBD1. The CDR3 loop spans 16 amino acids. Germline assignment: CDR1 KGHSH and CDR2 LQKENI. After removal of 3 bases from V and 4 bases from J, the junction contained 7 bases not matched to a gene. The CDR3 DNA follows: TGTGCCAGCTCACCCGGACAGGGGGCTTTGAGCACTGAAGCTTTCTTT. Protein sequence: CASSPGQGALSTEAFF.